Following are 9 T cell receptor beta chains from one sample sequenced in a study of PD-L1 blockade in urothelial cancer. Clones were sequenced by immunoSEQ multiplex PCR, and TCRdb holds only the in-frame ones, with some missing. The table includes about 72,000 clones, 86% detected once. Time point specified: pretreatment peripheral blood. The specimen was PBMCs, collected around atezolizumab (anti-PD-L1) treatment. These receptor sequences come from a man aged 60 to 75 with urothelial cancer.

The chain has TRBV29-1 and TRBJ2-5, with D tentatively TRBD2 (5 bases). CDR1 is SQVTM, CDR2 ANQGSEA, per germline. The CDR3 is made up of 12 amino acids. The V end lost 3 bases, the J end lost 7 bases, and 12 bases lay between the germline ends. For the CDR3, the DNA is TGCAGCGTTGAGGTGGTCCGGGGGACCCAGTACTTC. It yields the protein CSVEVVRGTQYF. The entire variable domain, with the rest obtained from reference TRBV29-1 and TRBJ2-5, is as follows: SAVISQKPSRDICQRGTSLTIQCQVDSQVTMMFWYRQQPGQSLTLIATANQGSEATYESGFVIDKFPISRPNLTFSTLTVSNMSPEDSSIYLCSVEVVRGTQYFGPGTRLLVL.

The CDR3 here is CASSLRQGDYGYTF. As DNA, the CDR3 is TGTGCCAGTAGTCTCAGACAGGGGGACTATGGCTACACCTTC. The genes are TRBV19 and TRBJ1-2; TRBD1 aligns across 9 bases. J lost 3 bases, V lost 5 bases, and 4 bases had no gene match. CDR1 and CDR2 from the germline V gene are LNHDA and SQIVND (reference sequence). The CDR3 consists of 14 residues.

V and J are TRBV7-9 and TRBJ2-7; 9 bases align to TRBD1. J was trimmed by 6 bases and V by 5 bases; bases with no gene match: 5. Germline lookup yields CDR1 SEHNR and CDR2 FQNEAQ (reference sequence). This CDR3 contains 13 residues. The CDR3: CASSTGTGIEQYF. CDR3 bases: TGTGCCAGCAGCACCGGGACAGGGATCGAGCAGTACTTC. Full variable domain (remainder filled in from reference TRBV7-9 and TRBJ2-7): DTGVSQNPRHKITKRGQNVTFRCDPISEHNRLYWYRQTLGQGPEFLTYFQNEAQLEKSRLLSDRFSAERPKGSFSTLEIQRTEQGDSAMYLCASSTGTGIEQYFGPGTRLTVT.

This clone was counted a few times. This sequence joins TRBV11-2 and TRBJ1-6; the D gene is possibly TRBD1 (6 bases). Germline CDR1 and CDR2: SGHAT and FQNNGV. V gave up 5 bases and J gave up 7 bases, with 12 bases separating them. The CDR3 has 14 amino acids. The CDR3 here is CASSTQTGNSPLHF. The CDR3 nucleotides are TGTGCCAGCAGCACCCAGACAGGCAATTCACCCCTCCACTTT.

The genes are TRBV25-1 and TRBJ1-2; D unresolved. Germline V lookup: CDR1 MGHDK, CDR2 SYGVNS. The CDR3 spans 13 residues. V was cut by 6 bases and J by 2 bases, with 10 bases left in between. This CDR3 reads CASSPLGNYGYTF. CDR3 DNA sequence: TGTGCCAGCAGCCCGCTTGGCAACTATGGCTACACCTTC.

The genes are TRBV4-1 and TRBJ2-5; 12 positions match TRBD2. CDR1 and CDR2 from the germline V gene are MGHRA and YSYEKL. The length of the CDR3 is 16 residues. V lost 1 base and J lost 7; bases outside the gene matches: 7. The chain's CDR3 is CASSQVLAGGPGTQYF. CDR3 nucleotides: TGCGCCAGCAGCCAAGTACTAGCGGGGGGTCCGGGGACCCAGTACTTC.

A note on this clone: This CDR3 is also generated by other DNA sequences in the sample. The chain employs TRBV11-3 and TRBJ1-1, with no clear D. Trimming removed 1 base at V and 2 bases at J, with 8 bases between. This CDR3 has 14 amino acids. Germline CDR1 SGHNT, CDR2 YENEEA. The CDR3: CASSLVRGNTEAFF. Here the CDR3 DNA reads TGTGCCAGCAGCTTAGTGAGAGGAAACACTGAAGCTTTCTTT.

This chain connects TRBV19 to TRBJ2-2; D is ambiguous. The CDR3 has 14 amino acids. CDR1 and CDR2 (germline): LNHDA, SQIVND (reference sequence). Trimming left V 5 bases short and J 6 bases short, with 13 bases between. The DNA of the CDR3 is TGTGCCAGTAGTCCCGGCGCGGTGGCCGGGGAGCTGTTTTTT. It yields the protein CASSPGAVAGELFF.

The chain has TRBV30 and TRBJ1-1; a weak D match, TRBD1 (6 bases). The ends were cut back, 3 bases at V and 4 bases at J, with 18 bases in the middle. The CDR3 sequence is 15 residues long. The germline V gene has CDR1 GTSNPN and CDR2 SVGIG (reference sequence). This chain's CDR3 is CAWRASGQIRTEAFF. As DNA, the CDR3 is TGTGCCTGGAGAGCGTCGGGACAAATACGCACTGAAGCTTTCTTT.